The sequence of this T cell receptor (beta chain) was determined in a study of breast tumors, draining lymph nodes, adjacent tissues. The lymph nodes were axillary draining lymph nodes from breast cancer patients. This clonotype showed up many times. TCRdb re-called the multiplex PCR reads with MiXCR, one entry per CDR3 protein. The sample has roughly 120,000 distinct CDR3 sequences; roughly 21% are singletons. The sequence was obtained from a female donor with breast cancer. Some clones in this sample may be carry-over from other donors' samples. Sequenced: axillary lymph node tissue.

CDR3 residues: CASSQGSLRQGLSDEQYF. In nucleotides, the CDR3 is TGTGCCAGCAGCCAAGGAAGTTTGCGGCAGGGTCTTTCGGACGAGCAGTACTTC. This chain links TRBV14 with TRBJ2-7; tentative D call: TRBD1 (5 bases). V lost 1 base and J 5 bases, leaving 24 bases between the germline ends. Germline V gene sequence: CDR1 SGHDN, CDR2 FVKESK. CDR3 length: 18 residues.